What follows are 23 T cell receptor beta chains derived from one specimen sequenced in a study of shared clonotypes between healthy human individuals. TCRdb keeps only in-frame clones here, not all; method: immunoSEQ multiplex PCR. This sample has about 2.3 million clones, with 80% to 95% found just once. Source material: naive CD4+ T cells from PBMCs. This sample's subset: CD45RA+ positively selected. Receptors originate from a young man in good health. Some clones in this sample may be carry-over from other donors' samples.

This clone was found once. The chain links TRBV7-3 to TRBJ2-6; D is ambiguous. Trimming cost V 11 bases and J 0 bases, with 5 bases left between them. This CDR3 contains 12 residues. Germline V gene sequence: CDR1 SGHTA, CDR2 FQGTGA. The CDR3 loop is CAVSSGANVLTF. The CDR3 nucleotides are TGTGCCGTGAGCTCTGGGGCCAACGTCCTGACTTTC. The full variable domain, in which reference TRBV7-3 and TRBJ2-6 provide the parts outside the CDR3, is GAGVSQTPSNKVTEKGKYVELRCDPISGHTALYWYRQSLGQGPEFLIYFQGTGAADDSGLPNDRFFAVRPEGSVSTLKIQRTERGDSAVYLCAVSSGANVLTFGAGSRLTVL.

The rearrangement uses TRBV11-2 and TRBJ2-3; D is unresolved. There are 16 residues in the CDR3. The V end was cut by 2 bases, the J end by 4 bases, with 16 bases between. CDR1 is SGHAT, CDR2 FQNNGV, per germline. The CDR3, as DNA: TGTGCCAGCAGCTTACGTACGGGTGGTCTACCAGATACGCAGTATTTT. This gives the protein CASSLRTGGLPDTQYF.

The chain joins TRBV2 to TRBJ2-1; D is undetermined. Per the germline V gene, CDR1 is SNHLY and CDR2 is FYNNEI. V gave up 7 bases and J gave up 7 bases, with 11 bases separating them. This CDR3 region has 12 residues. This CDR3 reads CASTVGPNEQFF. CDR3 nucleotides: TGTGCCAGCACCGTTGGACCGAATGAGCAGTTCTTC. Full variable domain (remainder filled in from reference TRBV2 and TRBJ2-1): EPEVTQTPSHQVTQMGQEVILRCVPISNHLYFYWYRQILGQKVEFLVSFYNNEISEKSEIFDDQFSVERPDGSNFTLKIRSTKLEDSAMYFCASTVGPNEQFFGPGTRLTVL.

The CDR3 sequence is CASSLNLGLDEQYF. CDR3 bases: TGCGCCAGCAGCTTAAATCTGGGACTAGACGAGCAGTACTTC. The chain couples TRBV5-1 to TRBJ2-7, with 8 bases identical to TRBD2. In germline, CDR1 is SGHRS, CDR2 YFSETQ. This CDR3 contains 14 residues. V gave up 2 bases and J gave up 5 bases; unmatched junction bases: 6.

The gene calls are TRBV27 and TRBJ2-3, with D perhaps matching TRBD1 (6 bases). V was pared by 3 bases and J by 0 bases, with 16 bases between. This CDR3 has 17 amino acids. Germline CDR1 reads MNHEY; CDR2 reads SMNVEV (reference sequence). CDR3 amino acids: CASSFLLDSLSTDTQYF. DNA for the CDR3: TGTGCCAGCAGTTTTCTCTTGGACAGTTTGAGCACAGATACGCAGTATTTT.

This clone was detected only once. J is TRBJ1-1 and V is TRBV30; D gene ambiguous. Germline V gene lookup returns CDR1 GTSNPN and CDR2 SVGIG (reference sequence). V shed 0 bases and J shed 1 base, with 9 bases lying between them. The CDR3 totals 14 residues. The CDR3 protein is CAWSVVEPNTEAFF. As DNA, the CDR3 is TGTGCCTGGAGTGTAGTGGAACCGAACACTGAAGCTTTCTTT.

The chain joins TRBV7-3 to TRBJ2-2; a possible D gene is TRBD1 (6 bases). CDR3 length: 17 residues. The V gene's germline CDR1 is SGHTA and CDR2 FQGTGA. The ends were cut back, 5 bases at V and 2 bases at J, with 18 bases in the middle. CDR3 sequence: CASSNPPGTLNTGELFF. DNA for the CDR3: TGTGCCAGCAGCAATCCTCCCGGGACACTAAACACCGGGGAGCTGTTTTTT.

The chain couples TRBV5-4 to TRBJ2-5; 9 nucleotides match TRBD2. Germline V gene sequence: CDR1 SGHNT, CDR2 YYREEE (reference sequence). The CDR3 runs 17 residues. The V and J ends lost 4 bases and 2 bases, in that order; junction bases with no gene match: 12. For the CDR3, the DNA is TGTGCCAGCAGCAAGGGGGGGGCTAGCGGGAATCAAGAGACCCAGTACTTC. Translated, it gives CASSKGGASGNQETQYF.

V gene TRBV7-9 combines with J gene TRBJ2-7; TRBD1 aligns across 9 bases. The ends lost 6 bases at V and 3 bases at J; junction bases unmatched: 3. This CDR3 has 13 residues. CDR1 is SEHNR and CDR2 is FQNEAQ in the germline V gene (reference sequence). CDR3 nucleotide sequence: TGTGCCAGCAGAAAGGGACAGGGCTACGAGCAGTACTTC. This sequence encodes CASRKGQGYEQYF.

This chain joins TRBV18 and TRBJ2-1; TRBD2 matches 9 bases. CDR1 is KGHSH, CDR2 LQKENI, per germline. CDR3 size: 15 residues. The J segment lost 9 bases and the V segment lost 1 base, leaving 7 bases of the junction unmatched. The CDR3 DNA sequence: TGTGCCAGCTCACCACTCTTAGCGGGAGAGGTTGAGCAGTTCTTC. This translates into CASSPLLAGEVEQFF.

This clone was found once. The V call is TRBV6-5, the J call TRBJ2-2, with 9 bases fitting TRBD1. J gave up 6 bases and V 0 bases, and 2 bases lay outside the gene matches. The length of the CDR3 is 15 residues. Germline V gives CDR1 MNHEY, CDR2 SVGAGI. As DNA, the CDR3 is TGTGCCAGCAGTTACTCAGACAGGGGGTCCGGGGAGCTGTTTTTT. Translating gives CASSYSDRGSGELFF.

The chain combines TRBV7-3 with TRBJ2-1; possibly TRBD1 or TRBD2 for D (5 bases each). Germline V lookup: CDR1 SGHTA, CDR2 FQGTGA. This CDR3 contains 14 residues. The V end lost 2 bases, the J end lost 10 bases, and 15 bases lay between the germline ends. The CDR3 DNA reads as TGTGCCAGCAGCTTACTAGAGGGGCCTTTGGAGCAGTTCTTC. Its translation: CASSLLEGPLEQFF.

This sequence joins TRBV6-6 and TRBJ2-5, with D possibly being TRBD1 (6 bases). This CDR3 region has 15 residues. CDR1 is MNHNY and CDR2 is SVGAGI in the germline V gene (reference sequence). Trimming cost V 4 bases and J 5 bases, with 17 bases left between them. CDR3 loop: CASSSGVRQAETQYF. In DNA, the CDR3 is TGTGCCAGCAGTTCTGGGGTCAGACAGGCCGAGACCCAGTACTTC.

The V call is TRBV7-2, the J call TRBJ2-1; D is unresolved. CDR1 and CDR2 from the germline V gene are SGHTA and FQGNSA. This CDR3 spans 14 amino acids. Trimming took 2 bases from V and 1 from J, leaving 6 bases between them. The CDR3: CASSLPWSYNEQFF. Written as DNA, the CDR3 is TGTGCCAGCAGCTTACCTTGGTCCTACAATGAGCAGTTCTTC.

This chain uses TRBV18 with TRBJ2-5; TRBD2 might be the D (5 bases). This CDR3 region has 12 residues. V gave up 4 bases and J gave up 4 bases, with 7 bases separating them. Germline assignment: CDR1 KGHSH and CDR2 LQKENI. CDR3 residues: CASSLEGETQYF. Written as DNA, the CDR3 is TGTGCCAGCTCACTTGAGGGAGAGACCCAGTACTTC.

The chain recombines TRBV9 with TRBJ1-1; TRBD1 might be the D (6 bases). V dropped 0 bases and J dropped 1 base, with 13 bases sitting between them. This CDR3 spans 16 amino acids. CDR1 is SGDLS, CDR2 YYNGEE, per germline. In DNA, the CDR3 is TGTGCCAGCAGCGTAGGGGGCAGGGGTCCGAACACTGAAGCTTTCTTT. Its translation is CASSVGGRGPNTEAFF.

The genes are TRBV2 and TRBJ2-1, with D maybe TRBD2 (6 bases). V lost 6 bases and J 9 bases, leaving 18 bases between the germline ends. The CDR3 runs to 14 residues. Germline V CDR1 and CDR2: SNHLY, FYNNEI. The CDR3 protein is CASRNSGPSGEQFF. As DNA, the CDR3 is TGTGCCAGCAGGAATAGCGGTCCTTCGGGTGAGCAGTTCTTC.

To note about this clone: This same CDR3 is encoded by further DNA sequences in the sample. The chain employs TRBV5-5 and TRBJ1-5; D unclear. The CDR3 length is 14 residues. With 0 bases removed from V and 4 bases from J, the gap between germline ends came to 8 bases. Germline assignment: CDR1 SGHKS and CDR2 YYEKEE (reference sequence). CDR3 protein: CASSLAAGNQPQHF. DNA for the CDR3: TGTGCCAGCAGCTTGGCGGCGGGAAATCAGCCCCAGCATTTT.

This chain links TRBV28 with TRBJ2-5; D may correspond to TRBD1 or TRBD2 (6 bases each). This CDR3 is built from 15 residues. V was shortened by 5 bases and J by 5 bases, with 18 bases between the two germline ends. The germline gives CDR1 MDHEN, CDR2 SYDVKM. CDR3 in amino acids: CASSTFLSGAETQYF. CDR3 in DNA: TGTGCCAGCAGTACCTTCTTGTCGGGGGCTGAGACCCAGTACTTC.

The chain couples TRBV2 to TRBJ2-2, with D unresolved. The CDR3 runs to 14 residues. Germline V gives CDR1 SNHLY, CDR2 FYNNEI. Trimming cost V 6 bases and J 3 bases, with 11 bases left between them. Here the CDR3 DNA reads TGTGCCAGCAGAGGGCGGTCATACACCGGGGAGCTGTTTTTT. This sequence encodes CASRGRSYTGELFF. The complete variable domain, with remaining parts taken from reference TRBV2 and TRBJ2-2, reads EPEVTQTPSHQVTQMGQEVILRCVPISNHLYFYWYRQILGQKVEFLVSFYNNEISEKSEIFDDQFSVERPDGSNFTLKIRSTKLEDSAMYFCASRGRSYTGELFFGEGSRLTVL.

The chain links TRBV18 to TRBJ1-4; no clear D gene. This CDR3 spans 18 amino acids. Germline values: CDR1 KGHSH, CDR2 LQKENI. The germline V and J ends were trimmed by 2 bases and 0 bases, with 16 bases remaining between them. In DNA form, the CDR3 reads TGTGCCAGCTCACCAACGCTCTTGAGAGTTGCAACTAATGAAAAACTGTTTTTT. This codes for CASSPTLLRVATNEKLFF.

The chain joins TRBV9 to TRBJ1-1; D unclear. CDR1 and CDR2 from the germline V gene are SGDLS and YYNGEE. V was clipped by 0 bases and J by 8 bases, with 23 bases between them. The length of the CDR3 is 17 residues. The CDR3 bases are TGTGCCAGCAGCGTAGGGACCACTAGCGCGCTTCCAGGAGAAGCTTTCTTT. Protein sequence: CASSVGTTSALPGEAFF.

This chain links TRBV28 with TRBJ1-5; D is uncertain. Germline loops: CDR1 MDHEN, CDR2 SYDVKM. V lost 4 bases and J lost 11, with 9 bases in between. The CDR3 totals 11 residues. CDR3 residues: CASSYLLAQHF. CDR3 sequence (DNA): TGTGCCAGCAGTTACCTCTTGGCCCAGCATTTT.